These 30 T cell receptor beta chains were sequenced from one sample in a study of T cell responses to AZD1222 COVID-19 vaccine. Sequencing was performed with immunoSEQ multiplex PCR; in TCRdb, only in-frame clones are kept and a portion is missing. The profile shows roughly 84,000 clones, roughly 88% of them singletons. The sample in question was peripheral blood, obtained 28 days after the second AZD1222 dose. The receptor source for this set is an adult who received the AZD1222 COVID-19 vaccine.

This clone was seen once. Here the CDR3 DNA reads TGTGCCAGCAGCTCAAGCGGGGGTCCAGGGAGTACCGGGGCTTTCTTT. It encodes CASSSSGGPGSTGAFF. This chain connects TRBV7-9 to TRBJ1-1, with a possible D match to TRBD1 (5 bases). Trimming stripped 4 bases from V and 11 bases from J, with 26 bases between. CDR1 is SEHNR and CDR2 is FQNEAQ in the germline V gene (reference sequence). This CDR3 region has 16 residues.

This chain links TRBV5-1 with TRBJ1-1, with D unresolved. Per germline, CDR1 SGHRS and CDR2 YFSETQ. CDR3 length equals 12 residues. The V gene lost 5 bases and the J gene lost 4 bases, with 9 bases spanning the gap. The CDR3 bases are TGCGCCAGCAGGTTTGGGAGCACTGAAGCTTTCTTT. Amino acids: CASRFGSTEAFF.

This sequence joins TRBV9 and TRBJ1-2; a weak D match, TRBD1 (5 bases). The CDR3 length is 15 residues. Trimming removed 3 bases from V and 5 bases from J, with 17 bases in between. Germline CDR1 SGDLS, CDR2 YYNGEE. CDR3 amino acids: CASSETWDGTYGYTF. The CDR3 DNA reads TGTGCCAGCAGCGAAACCTGGGACGGCACGTATGGCTACACCTTC.

In this sample, this clone turned up a few times. The chain is built from TRBV2 and TRBJ1-1; D uncertain. Trimming left V 4 bases short and J 3 bases short, with 6 bases between. CDR1 and CDR2 (germline): SNHLY, FYNNEI. CDR3 size: 12 residues. The CDR3 sequence is CASSVRDTEAFF. The CDR3 DNA is TGTGCCAGCAGTGTCCGGGACACTGAAGCTTTCTTT. Filled out from reference TRBV2 and TRBJ1-1, the complete variable domain reads EPEVTQTPSHQVTQMGQEVILRCVPISNHLYFYWYRQILGQKVEFLVSFYNNEISEKSEIFDDQFSVERPDGSNFTLKIRSTKLEDSAMYFCASSVRDTEAFFGQGTRLTVV.

The chain carries TRBV28 and TRBJ1-2; D gene uncertain. Deletions cut 2 bases from V and 8 bases from J, with 12 bases between. There are 13 residues in the CDR3. CDR1 is MDHEN, CDR2 SYDVKM, per germline. The CDR3 sequence is CASSLTRPRGYTF. DNA of the CDR3: TGTGCCAGCAGTTTAACCCGACCGCGCGGCTACACCTTC.

J is TRBJ1-3 and V is TRBV24-1, with no clear D. Trimming stripped 9 bases from V and 0 bases from J, with 11 bases between. The CDR3 has 14 residues. Germline V gene data show CDR1 as KGHDR and CDR2 as SFDVKD. CDR3 sequence: CATPARCSGNTIYF. The CDR3 DNA reads as TGTGCCACCCCAGCCCGTTGCTCTGGAAACACCATATATTTT.

In its sample, this clone was seen a few times. This chain uses TRBV7-2 with TRBJ1-5; no clear D gene. V dropped 1 base and J dropped 1 base, with 8 bases sitting between them. The CDR3 sequence is 15 residues long. In germline, CDR1 is SGHTA, CDR2 FQGNSA. CDR3 coding DNA: TGTGCCAGCAGCTTAGTCACGGGGAGCAATCAGCCCCAGCATTTT. It is translated as CASSLVTGSNQPQHF.

V is TRBV27 and J is TRBJ1-2, with unresolved D. CDR1 MNHEY and CDR2 SMNVEV come from the germline V gene (reference sequence). V lost 3 bases and J lost 4, with 18 bases in between. The CDR3 is 16 residues long. The CDR3 nucleotides read TGTGCCAGCAGTTTCTCGATCGAGGGTTTTTCCTATGGCTACACCTTC. It is translated as CASSFSIEGFSYGYTF.

This clone occurred once. This sequence joins TRBV7-8 and TRBJ1-2; no clear D gene. The germline CDR1 and CDR2 sequences are SGHVS and FQNEAQ. The CDR3 contains 15 residues. V was shortened by 0 bases and J by 7 bases, with 15 bases between the two germline ends. The CDR3 bases are TGTGCCAGCAGCTTAGCAGGACTGCCCCCCGGTGGCTACACCTTC. It specifies CASSLAGLPPGGYTF.

CDR3 sequence (DNA): TGTGCCACCAGCCCGGGGCGGGGGCCCCTGGGGAATGAGCAGTTCTTC. This sequence encodes CATSPGRGPLGNEQFF. The chain recombines TRBV24-1 with TRBJ2-1, with a weak D call TRBD2 (7 bases). CDR1 KGHDR and CDR2 SFDVKD come from the germline V gene. V lost 7 bases, J lost 7 bases, and 22 bases lay in between. This CDR3 is built from 16 residues.

The J gene is TRBJ2-1, the V gene TRBV19, with TRBD2 matching over 9 bases. The ends lost 3 bases at V and 2 bases at J; junction bases unmatched: 5. This CDR3 comprises 16 residues. Germline loops: CDR1 LNHDA, CDR2 SQIVND (reference sequence). As DNA, the CDR3 is TGTGCCAGTAGTATCGCAGCGGGGGGCACCTACAATGAGCAGTTCTTC. Translated, it gives CASSIAAGGTYNEQFF. Filled out from reference TRBV19 and TRBJ2-1, the complete variable domain reads DGGITQSPKYLFRKEGQNVTLSCEQNLNHDAMYWYRQDPGQGLRLIYYSQIVNDFQKGDIAEGYSVSREKKESFPLTVTSAQKNPTAFYLCASSIAAGGTYNEQFFGPGTRLTVL.

The rearrangement joins TRBV24-1 to TRBJ1-2; 7 bases agree with TRBD1. CDR1 and CDR2 (germline): KGHDR, SFDVKD. Germline trimming cut 4 bases from V and 7 bases from J; bases unmatched to any gene: 5. The CDR3 totals 13 residues. The CDR3, as DNA: TGTGCCACCAGTGAATATACAGGGGTTGGCTACACCTTC. Amino acid sequence: CATSEYTGVGYTF.

This clone showed up just once. CDR3 sequence: CASGIFTGGHTEAFF. For the CDR3, the DNA is TGTGCCAGCGGGATCTTTACAGGGGGACACACTGAAGCTTTCTTT. This chain connects TRBV11-2 to TRBJ1-1; TRBD1 aligns across 8 bases. The CDR3 length is 15 residues. Per germline, CDR1 SGHAT and CDR2 FQNNGV. Germline trimming cut 8 bases from V and 3 bases from J; bases unmatched to any gene: 11.

The chain uses TRBV18 and TRBJ1-5; a weak D match, TRBD1 (5 bases). This CDR3 has 14 residues. The germline V and J ends were trimmed by 1 base and 7 bases, with 11 bases remaining between them. Germline V gene data show CDR1 as KGHSH and CDR2 as LQKENI. In DNA, the CDR3 is TGTGCCAGCTCACCACTACAGGTGGGACAGCCCCAGCATTTT. It translates to CASSPLQVGQPQHF.

The V call is TRBV11-3, the J call TRBJ2-2; unclear D gene. The germline CDR1 and CDR2 sequences are SGHNT and YENEEA. The CDR3 sequence is 15 residues long. Between the trimmed V and J ends, which lost 4 bases and 6 bases, there was a span of 15 bases. CDR3 nucleotides: TGTGCCAGCAGCTCCCGAATTGAAGGTGCCGGGGAGCTGTTTTTT. Amino acid sequence: CASSSRIEGAGELFF. Together with reference TRBV11-3 and TRBJ2-2, the CDR3 gives the full variable domain: EAGVVQSPRYKIIEKKQPVAFWCNPISGHNTLYWYLQNLGQGPELLIRYENEEAVDDSQLPKDRFSAERLKGVDSTLKIQPAELGDSAVYLCASSSRIEGAGELFFGEGSRLTVL.

The chain is built from TRBV5-1 and TRBJ1-5; TRBD1 is a possible D gene (5 bases). V lost 4 bases and J 4 bases, leaving 9 bases between the germline ends. The CDR3 is 13 residues long. The germline gives CDR1 SGHRS, CDR2 YFSETQ. The CDR3 DNA reads as TGCGCCAGCAGCCAGGCAGGGAATCAGCCCCAGCATTTT. It codes for CASSQAGNQPQHF.

This clone appeared a single time. The chain combines TRBV19 with TRBJ1-1; D is undetermined. The CDR3 has 14 amino acids. Trimming left V 1 base short and J 5 bases short, with 11 bases between. In germline, CDR1 is LNHDA, CDR2 SQIVND (reference sequence). CDR3 sequence (DNA): TGTGCCAGTAGTATAGGGGTGGAGAGGACTGAAGCTTTCTTT. Amino acids: CASSIGVERTEAFF.

The chain links TRBV12-3 or TRBV12-4 to TRBJ1-2; D is ambiguous. V was cut by 5 bases and J by 4 bases, with 11 bases left in between. The CDR3 loop spans 13 amino acids. The CDR3 loop is CASSLQEFYGYTF. The CDR3 bases are TGTGCCAGCAGTCTCCAGGAGTTCTATGGCTACACCTTC.

The genes are TRBV6-2 or TRBV6-3 and TRBJ2-7; 7 bases line up with TRBD1. V lost 6 bases and J lost 7; bases outside the gene matches: 18. The CDR3 covers 16 residues. The germline CDR1 and CDR2 sequences are MNHEY and SVGEGT. CDR3 sequence reads: CASSKTPRTGSGEQYF. The CDR3 DNA reads TGTGCCAGCAGCAAGACCCCCCGGACAGGTTCGGGTGAGCAGTACTTC.

The genes are TRBV30 and TRBJ1-6, with D possibly TRBD1 on 6 matching bases. This CDR3 region has 13 residues. V lost 4 bases to trimming and J lost 14 bases, with 18 bases between them. CDR1 GTSNPN and CDR2 SVGIG come from the germline V gene (reference sequence). The CDR3 spells CAWTQGWNSALHF. The CDR3 DNA follows: TGTGCCTGGACACAGGGATGGAACTCGGCCCTCCACTTT.

This clone was seen a few times. This sequence joins TRBV24-1 and TRBJ1-5, with D maybe TRBD1 (6 bases). This CDR3 region has 15 residues. The germline V gene encodes CDR1 KGHDR and CDR2 SFDVKD. Trimming stripped 4 bases from V and 4 bases from J, with 13 bases between. The CDR3 reads CATSDPGAGNQPQHF. DNA of the CDR3: TGTGCCACCAGTGACCCGGGGGCAGGGAATCAGCCCCAGCATTTT.

The chain links TRBV6-5 to TRBJ2-3; D may be TRBD1 or TRBD2 (6 bases each). The V and J ends lost 6 bases and 5 bases respectively, with 15 bases between them. Germline V gene lookup returns CDR1 MNHEY and CDR2 SVGAGI. This CDR3 comprises 14 residues. The CDR3 bases are TGTGCCAGCAGGCCTGAAGGGGGAGGAGATACGCAGTATTTT. Amino acids: CASRPEGGGDTQYF.

The chain combines TRBV6-2 or TRBV6-3 with TRBJ1-3; TRBD1 is a possible D gene (5 bases). CDR3 length: 15 amino acids. The V gene lost 4 bases and the J gene lost 0 bases, with 10 bases spanning the gap. Germline CDR1 and CDR2: MNHEY and SVGEGT. The CDR3 spells CASSFRQNSGNTIYF. The DNA for the CDR3 is TGTGCCAGCAGTTTTCGACAGAACTCTGGAAACACCATATATTTT.

The chain combines TRBV19 with TRBJ1-6; TRBD1 agrees at 11 bases. The CDR3 length is 16 residues. Losses at the gene ends were 5 bases for V and 7 bases for J; bases not matched to a gene: 7. Germline loops: CDR1 LNHDA, CDR2 SQIVND (reference sequence). The CDR3 loop is CASSGTGGIGNSPLHF. The CDR3 DNA sequence: TGTGCCAGTAGTGGGACAGGGGGTATTGGGAATTCACCCCTCCACTTT.

The genes are TRBV5-1 and TRBJ2-2; TRBD2 matches 11 bases. Germline V gene data show CDR1 as SGHRS and CDR2 as YFSETQ. The CDR3 extends over 17 amino acids. V shed 0 bases, J shed 4 bases, and the junction held 5 bases outside the gene matches. CDR3 DNA sequence: TGCGCCAGCAGCTTGGGTCTAGCGGGGGGAATCACCGGGGAGCTGTTTTTT. It is translated as CASSLGLAGGITGELFF.

This clone was counted a single time. This chain uses TRBV14 with TRBJ1-6; D gene unclear. V was trimmed by 1 base and J by 6 bases, leaving 7 bases between them. The CDR3 loop spans 14 amino acids. Germline loops: CDR1 SGHDN, CDR2 FVKESK. This CDR3 reads CASSQGHLNSPLHF. The CDR3 region has the DNA TGTGCCAGCAGCCAAGGACACCTTAATTCACCCCTCCACTTT.

This clone was observed a handful of times. The chain has TRBV18 and TRBJ1-4; 9 bases agree with TRBD1. This CDR3 has 18 residues. From germline, CDR1 is KGHSH and CDR2 LQKENI. V dropped 0 bases and J dropped 3; count of bases not matched to a gene: 8. The CDR3 nucleotides are TGTGCCAGCTCACCACCGGGACAGGGAAGTTCGGCTAATGAAAAACTGTTTTTT. Translated, it gives CASSPPGQGSSANEKLFF.

The chain uses TRBV7-2 and TRBJ2-4; TRBD2 matches 9 bases. CDR1 and CDR2 (germline): SGHTA, FQGNSA. V was clipped by 4 bases and J by 2 bases; unmatched bases: 3. The CDR3 extends over 15 amino acids. The CDR3 DNA reads TGTGCCAGCAGCTCCCCTAGCGGGACCAAAAACATTCAGTACTTC. Amino acid sequence: CASSSPSGTKNIQYF.

The gene calls are TRBV14 and TRBJ2-6; D is ambiguous. CDR1 and CDR2 (germline): SGHDN, FVKESK. This CDR3 is 15 amino acids long. The ends were cut back, 4 bases at V and 0 bases at J, with 7 bases in the middle. CDR3: CASSPDGSGANVLTF. The CDR3 bases are TGTGCCAGCAGCCCGGATGGCTCTGGGGCCAACGTCCTGACTTTC.

This chain joins TRBV6-5 and TRBJ1-1, with D uncertain. Trimming cost V 0 bases and J 1 base, with 12 bases left between them. This CDR3 contains 16 residues. The germline CDR1 and CDR2 sequences are MNHEY and SVGAGI. DNA for the CDR3: TGTGCCAGCAGTTACTCGTTTGGATCCGCGAACACTGAAGCTTTCTTT. Its protein is CASSYSFGSANTEAFF.